The present entry profiles one T cell receptor (beta chain) with its context. This entry comes from a study of blood T cell repertoires in COVID-19. V gave up 4 bases and J gave up 5 bases; unmatched junction bases: 6. Per germline, CDR1 MNHEY and CDR2 SVGAGI. The CDR3 runs 14 residues. Assay used: immunoSEQ multiplex PCR; TCRdb lists only in-frame clones, some missing. Of under 80,000 clones listed, more than 85% are singletons. The receptor comes from a man aged 65 to 85 with acute or convalescent COVID-19. This chain joins TRBV6-5 and TRBJ1-1; 8 bases align to TRBD1. The specimen was peripheral blood. The CDR3 loop reads CASSSHTGGTEAFF. The CDR3 DNA reads as TGTGCCAGCAGTTCCCACACAGGGGGGACTGAAGCTTTCTTT.